Below, 26 T cell receptor beta chains from the same sample are listed, as sequenced in a study of blood T cell repertoires in COVID-19. The table came from immunoSEQ multiplex PCR; TCRdb's copy has only in-frame clones and leaves some out. The data show roughly 250,000 clones, with roughly 91% seen just once and more than 0.65% held by the top ten. The sequenced material came from peripheral blood. Receptors originate from a man aged 30 to 45 with COVID-19, enrolled during active disease.

The chain carries TRBV7-9 and TRBJ2-3; D is unclear. The CDR3 is made up of 12 amino acids. V lost 3 bases and J 1 base, leaving 2 bases between the germline ends. CDR1 is SEHNR, CDR2 FQNEAQ, per germline (reference sequence). The CDR3 spells CASSFGTDTQYF. The CDR3 DNA is TGTGCCAGCAGCTTCGGCACAGATACGCAGTATTTT.

In nucleotides, the CDR3 is TGTGCCAGCAGTTTCACAGAAACCTACGAGCAGTACTTC. It codes for CASSFTETYEQYF. The chain uses TRBV27 and TRBJ2-7, with D unresolved. V lost 3 bases, J lost 2 bases, and 8 bases lay in between. Looked up from germline, CDR1 is MNHEY and CDR2 is SMNVEV (reference sequence). This CDR3 has 13 residues.

The chain uses TRBV7-6 and TRBJ1-2, with 8 bases identical to TRBD1. The germline CDR1 and CDR2 sequences are SGHVS and FNYEAQ. The CDR3 contains 15 residues. V shed 0 bases, J shed 7 bases, and the junction held 7 bases outside the gene matches. The CDR3 nucleotides are TGTGCCAGCAGCTTAGCTGGACAGGGAGGTGTTGGCTACACCTTC. Protein product: CASSLAGQGGVGYTF.

The chain is built from TRBV9 and TRBJ1-6, with D unresolved. CDR1 and CDR2 (germline): SGDLS, YYNGEE. V lost 3 bases to trimming and J lost 7 bases, with 20 bases between them. The CDR3 loop spans 17 amino acids. CDR3 DNA sequence: TGTGCCAGCAGCGGGCGAACTGGAAGTCACAGAAATTCACCCCTCCACTTT. The encoded protein is CASSGRTGSHRNSPLHF.

The chain uses TRBV10-3 and TRBJ2-2; 8 bases match TRBD1. The CDR3 totals 15 residues. CDR1 ENHRY and CDR2 SYGVKD come from the germline V gene. Unmatched junction bases numbered 7, after V lost 4 bases and J lost 6 bases. CDR3 sequence (DNA): TGTGCCATCAGTGCGGGAAGCAGGGGGCCCGGGGAGCTGTTTTTT. Its protein is CAISAGSRGPGELFF.

V gene TRBV10-2 combines with J gene TRBJ2-7; 7 bases align to TRBD2. Trimming removed 3 bases from V and 0 bases from J; junction bases left unmatched: 2. Germline V gene lookup returns CDR1 WSHSY and CDR2 SAAADI. This CDR3 has 14 amino acids. For the CDR3, the DNA is TGCGCCAGCAGTGACCCGGGAGGCTCCTACGAGCAGTACTTC. Protein sequence: CASSDPGGSYEQYF.

The chain has TRBV4-1 and TRBJ2-7; 11 positions agree with TRBD1. Per germline, CDR1 MGHRA and CDR2 YSYEKL. The trim removed 10 bases at V and 5 bases at J, leaving 13 bases unmatched. The CDR3 runs 15 residues. In DNA form, the CDR3 reads TGCGCCAACCCAAACAGGGACAGGGGGAATCACGAGCAGTACTTC. Translated, it gives CANPNRDRGNHEQYF.

The chain recombines TRBV7-9 with TRBJ1-1; D is possibly TRBD1 (6 bases). V was trimmed by 5 bases and J by 1 base, leaving 11 bases between them. CDR1 and CDR2 (germline): SEHNR, FQNEAQ (reference sequence). The CDR3 sequence is 14 residues long. CDR3 protein: CASSPKTGNTEAFF. The CDR3 bases are TGTGCCAGCAGCCCTAAGACAGGGAACACTGAAGCTTTCTTT.

This clone was recorded once. The chain couples TRBV3-1 (or the pseudogene TRBV3-2) to TRBJ1-1; 7 bases line up with TRBD1. There are 15 residues in the CDR3. The germline CDR1 and CDR2 sequences are LGHDT and YNNKEL (reference sequence). The trim removed 6 bases at V and 1 base at J, leaving 8 bases unmatched. The CDR3 nucleotides read TGTGCCAGCAGTCTGGGACGGACAGGGAACACTGAAGCTTTCTTT. Its translation is CASSLGRTGNTEAFF.

The CDR3 coding sequence is TGTGCCAGCGGACAGGAGTACCAAGAGACCCAGTACTTC. Translating it yields CASGQEYQETQYF. The chain joins TRBV2 to TRBJ2-5; 7 nucleotides agree with TRBD1. With V trimmed by 8 bases and J by 0 bases, 3 bases remained unmatched. This CDR3 region has 13 residues. Germline V gives CDR1 SNHLY, CDR2 FYNNEI. Variable domain in full (rest from reference TRBV2 and TRBJ2-5): EPEVTQTPSHQVTQMGQEVILRCVPISNHLYFYWYRQILGQKVEFLVSFYNNEISEKSEIFDDQFSVERPDGSNFTLKIRSTKLEDSAMYFCASGQEYQETQYFGPGTRLLVL.

V usage is TRBV10-3 and J usage is TRBJ2-2, with 8 bases matching TRBD1. The CDR3 consists of 15 residues. Germline CDR1 is ENHRY and CDR2 is SYGVKD. J was trimmed by 2 bases and V by 11 bases; bases with no gene match: 10. CDR3 sequence (DNA): TGTGCCGTCGCCGGGACAGGACAAAACACCGGGGAGCTGTTTTTT. It is translated as CAVAGTGQNTGELFF.

The CDR3 region is CASAVGVNEKLFF. In DNA, the CDR3 is TGTGCCAGCGCCGTAGGGGTTAATGAAAAACTGTTTTTT. This chain joins TRBV2 and TRBJ1-4; D is possibly TRBD1 (5 bases). V lost 8 bases and J lost 4, with 11 bases in between. The germline CDR1 and CDR2 sequences are SNHLY and FYNNEI. The CDR3 extends over 13 amino acids. The full variable domain, in which reference TRBV2 and TRBJ1-4 provide the parts outside the CDR3, is EPEVTQTPSHQVTQMGQEVILRCVPISNHLYFYWYRQILGQKVEFLVSFYNNEISEKSEIFDDQFSVERPDGSNFTLKIRSTKLEDSAMYFCASAVGVNEKLFFGSGTQLSVL.

The genes are TRBV19 and TRBJ2-5; 8 bases are shared with TRBD1. Per the germline V gene, CDR1 is LNHDA and CDR2 is SQIVND (reference sequence). This CDR3 is built from 16 residues. The V segment lost 1 base and the J segment 1 base; nucleotides outside the gene matches: 5. The CDR3 loop is CASSIGLGTGQETQYF. The CDR3, as DNA: TGTGCCAGTAGTATAGGGCTCGGGACAGGCCAAGAGACCCAGTACTTC.

J is TRBJ1-4 and V is TRBV6-6; 7 nucleotides align to TRBD1. The V and J ends lost 7 bases and 4 bases, in that order; junction bases with no gene match: 6. This CDR3 comprises 14 residues. Germline loops: CDR1 MNHNY, CDR2 SVGAGI (reference sequence). CDR3 sequence (DNA): TGTGCCAGCACTCCGACAGGGAGTAATGAAAAACTGTTTTTT. It translates to CASTPTGSNEKLFF.

The genes are TRBV10-3 and TRBJ1-1; D may be TRBD1 (5 bases). Germline V gives CDR1 ENHRY, CDR2 SYGVKD. The CDR3 totals 16 residues. Deletions cut 3 bases from V and 0 bases from J, with 14 bases between. CDR3 loop: CAISEPPTVMNTEAFF. DNA for the CDR3: TGTGCCATCAGTGAACCCCCGACAGTCATGAACACTGAAGCTTTCTTT.

The gene calls are TRBV6-2 or TRBV6-3 and TRBJ2-7, with D perhaps TRBD2 (6 bases). CDR1 and CDR2 from the germline V gene are MNHEY and SVGEGT. The CDR3 is 17 residues long. V lost 2 bases, J lost 5 bases, and 22 bases lay in between. CDR3 bases: TGTGCCAGCAGTTACGGAGGACTAACCGGACCCGCGGACGAGCAGTACTTC. It codes for CASSYGGLTGPADEQYF.

This sequence joins TRBV10-3 and TRBJ1-5; no firm D call. Germline CDR1 and CDR2: ENHRY and SYGVKD. This CDR3 comprises 17 residues. The ends were cut back, 2 bases at V and 5 bases at J, with 19 bases in the middle. CDR3 amino acids: CAISEAISGKGYQPQHF. As DNA, the CDR3 is TGTGCCATCAGTGAGGCGATCTCGGGAAAAGGTTATCAGCCCCAGCATTTT.

The rearrangement joins TRBV10-2 to TRBJ1-1, with unresolved D. CDR3 size: 13 residues. The germline V gene encodes CDR1 WSHSY and CDR2 SAAADI. The ends were cut back, 4 bases at V and 2 bases at J, with 8 bases in the middle. The CDR3 protein is CASSAYKNTEAFF. The CDR3, as DNA: TGCGCCAGCAGTGCCTATAAAAACACTGAAGCTTTCTTT.

This sequence joins TRBV3-1 (or the pseudogene TRBV3-2) and TRBJ2-1; D is perhaps TRBD2 (5 bases). The CDR3 loop spans 15 amino acids. The ends were cut back, 4 bases at V and 8 bases at J, with 18 bases in the middle. The germline V gene has CDR1 LGHDT and CDR2 YNNKEL (reference sequence). CDR3 region: CASSPRGIVSDEQFF. The CDR3 DNA sequence: TGTGCCAGCAGCCCCCGAGGGATTGTTTCGGATGAGCAGTTCTTC.

The V call is TRBV24-1, the J call TRBJ2-5; 7 positions agree with TRBD2. The J segment lost 6 bases and the V segment lost 5 bases, leaving 17 bases of the junction unmatched. The CDR3 covers 17 residues. Germline V CDR1 and CDR2: KGHDR, SFDVKD. The CDR3 spells CATSAFWRGRRSQTQYF. The CDR3 bases are TGTGCCACCAGTGCCTTTTGGCGGGGGAGACGGTCCCAGACCCAGTACTTC.

The chain employs TRBV10-2 and TRBJ1-4, with 10 bases fitting TRBD1. CDR3 length equals 14 residues. Germline V gives CDR1 WSHSY, CDR2 SAAADI. After removal of 7 bases from V and 8 bases from J, the junction contained 7 bases not matched to a gene. In nucleotides, the CDR3 is TGCGCCAGCATTGACAGGGGGCGAGGAGAAAAACTGTTTTTT. It specifies CASIDRGRGEKLFF.

The rearrangement links TRBV10-3 to TRBJ1-5, with D unresolved. With 4 bases removed from V and 9 bases from J, the gap between germline ends came to 13 bases. The CDR3 loop spans 13 amino acids. Germline V CDR1 and CDR2: ENHRY, SYGVKD. In nucleotides, the CDR3 is TGTGCCATCAGTGGTACCGCGGGTGGGCCCCAGCATTTT. This encodes CAISGTAGGPQHF.

The chain carries TRBV28 and TRBJ1-1; D is perhaps TRBD1 (6 bases). V dropped 0 bases and J dropped 7 bases, with 12 bases sitting between them. This CDR3 spans 14 amino acids. The germline V gene encodes CDR1 MDHEN and CDR2 SYDVKM. CDR3 in DNA: TGTGCCAGCAGTTTATGGGAACCGACAGGTGAAGCTTTCTTT. It translates to CASSLWEPTGEAFF.

V usage is TRBV6-5 and J usage is TRBJ2-7; a weak D match, TRBD1 (6 bases). Germline V CDR1 and CDR2: MNHEY, SVGAGI. This CDR3 contains 13 residues. V was shortened by 7 bases and J by 4 bases, with 14 bases between the two germline ends. This CDR3 reads CASIKQGSYEQYF. DNA of the CDR3: TGTGCCAGCATCAAACAGGGCTCGTACGAGCAGTACTTC.

This rearrangement joins TRBV30 to TRBJ1-5; 8 nucleotides line up with TRBD1. Trimming cost V 7 bases and J 2 bases; bases outside gene matches: 7. This CDR3 has 14 residues. CDR1 and CDR2 (germline): GTSNPN, SVGIG (reference sequence). In DNA form, the CDR3 reads TGTGCCTCTTCATCGGGACAGGGCAATCAGCCCCAGCATTTT. Its protein is CASSSGQGNQPQHF.

The chain uses TRBV4-1 and TRBJ2-5; D is possibly TRBD2 (6 bases). The CDR3 length is 14 residues. V was shortened by 1 base and J by 5 bases, with 11 bases between the two germline ends. Germline lookup yields CDR1 MGHRA and CDR2 YSYEKL. This chain's CDR3 is CASSQGGGPETQYF. The DNA for the CDR3 is TGCGCCAGCAGCCAAGGAGGAGGGCCGGAGACCCAGTACTTC.